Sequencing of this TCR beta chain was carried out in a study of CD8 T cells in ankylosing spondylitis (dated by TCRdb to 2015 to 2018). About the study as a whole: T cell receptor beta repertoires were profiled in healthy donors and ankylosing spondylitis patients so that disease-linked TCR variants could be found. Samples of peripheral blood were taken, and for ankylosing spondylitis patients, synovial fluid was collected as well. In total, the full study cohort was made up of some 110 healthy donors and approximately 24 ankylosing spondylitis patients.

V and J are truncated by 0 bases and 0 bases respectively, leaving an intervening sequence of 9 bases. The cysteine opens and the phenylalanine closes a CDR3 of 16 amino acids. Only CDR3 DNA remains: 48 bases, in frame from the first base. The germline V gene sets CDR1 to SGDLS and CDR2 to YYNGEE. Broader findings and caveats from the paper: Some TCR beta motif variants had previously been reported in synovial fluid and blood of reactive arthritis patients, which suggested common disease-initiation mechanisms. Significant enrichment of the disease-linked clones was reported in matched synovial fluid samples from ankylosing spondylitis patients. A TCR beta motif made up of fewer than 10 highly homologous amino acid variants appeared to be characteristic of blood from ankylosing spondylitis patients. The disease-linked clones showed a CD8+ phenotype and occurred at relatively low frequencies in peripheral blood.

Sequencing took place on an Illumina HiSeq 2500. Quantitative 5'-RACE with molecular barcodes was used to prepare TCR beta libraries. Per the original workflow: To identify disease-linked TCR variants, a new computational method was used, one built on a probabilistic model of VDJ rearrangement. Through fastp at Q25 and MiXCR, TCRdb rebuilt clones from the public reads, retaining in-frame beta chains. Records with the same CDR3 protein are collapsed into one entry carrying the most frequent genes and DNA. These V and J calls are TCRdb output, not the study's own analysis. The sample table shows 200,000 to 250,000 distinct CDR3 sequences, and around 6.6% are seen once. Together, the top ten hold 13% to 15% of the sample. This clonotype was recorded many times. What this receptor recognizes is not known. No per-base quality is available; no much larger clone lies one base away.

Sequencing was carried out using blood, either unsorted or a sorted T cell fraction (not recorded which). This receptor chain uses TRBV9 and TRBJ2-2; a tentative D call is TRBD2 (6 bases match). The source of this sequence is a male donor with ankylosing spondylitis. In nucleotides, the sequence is TGTGCCAGCAGCGTAGAGGGGACTGCGAACACCGGGGAGCTGTTTTTT. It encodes CASSVEGTANTGELFF.